This T cell receptor beta chain originates from a study of cytomegalovirus exposure and HLA in healthy donors. Findings and caveats of the study: There were 164 TCR beta chains listed as cytomegalovirus-associated.

Details on this clone: Its cognate antigen is unknown.

Amplification used 60 Vbeta primers and 13 Jbeta primers. TCRdb keeps only in-frame clones here, not all; method: immunoSEQ multiplex PCR. The sample comprises roughly 200,000 clones, roughly 85% of which are singletons, and approximately 2.4% rests with the top ten. CDR3 length: 16 amino acids. Trimming at V came to 4 bases and at J to 1 base, leaving 8 bases not matched to a gene. Germline values: CDR1 SGHRS, CDR2 YFSETQ. The TCR was taken from a woman aged 50 to 65 in good health and CMV-seronegative. The rearrangement links TRBV5-1 to TRBJ2-5; TRBD2 aligns across 9 bases. The sequencing input was PBMCs. The CDR3 loop reads CASSPPPSGVQETQYF. CDR3 nucleotide sequence: TGCGCCAGCAGCCCCCCCCCTAGCGGGGTCCAAGAGACCCAGTACTTC.